Here is one T cell receptor (beta chain) with its context. Per the original methods: Estimation of nucleated cell counts relied on the amplification of reference gene primers. Assay: immunoSEQ multiplex PCR; the TCRdb copy retains only in-frame clones and omits some. V, J and clone size were drawn from that table, and D and trimming were deduced from the DNA. The sample carries about 130,000 clones, 84% recorded once. The entry originates in a study of blood T cell repertoires in COVID-19. Study as a whole: Acute and convalescent COVID-19 specimens originated in the United States, Italy and Spain.

This CDR3 is 13 amino acids long. V was trimmed by 2 bases and J by 5 bases, leaving 7 bases between them. The germline V gene has CDR1 SNHLY and CDR2 FYNNEI. V and J are TRBV2 and TRBJ1-5, with D perhaps matching TRBD1 (5 bases). Sample: peripheral blood. The sequence was collected from a woman between 55 and 75 years old with acute or convalescent COVID-19. CDR3 residues: CASSEQGDQPQHF. The CDR3 DNA is TGTGCCAGCAGTGAACAGGGCGATCAGCCCCAGCATTTT. The full variable domain, with the rest looked up from reference TRBV2 and TRBJ1-5, is EPEVTQTPSHQVTQMGQEVILRCVPISNHLYFYWYRQILGQKVEFLVSFYNNEISEKSEIFDDQFSVERPDGSNFTLKIRSTKLEDSAMYFCASSEQGDQPQHFGDGTRLSIL.